A selection of T cell receptor beta chains follows, all from one sample in a study of blood T cells in healthy people across ages. TCRdb called the 5' RACE reads again in MiXCR, with one record for every CDR3 protein. Among 1.5 million to 2 million distinct CDR3 sequences listed, approximately 30% were seen once. Source material: blood. These receptors were obtained from a woman aged 30 to 39 in good health. Both conserved end residues are part of each CDR3. Fields, in order: D gene, J gene, clone size, V gene, CDR3 protein, CDR3 DNA. A D gene is named only where the DNA matches it firmly. The size of a clone is reported for some rows only, either as once, few or many, or as a class for expanded clones.

d_call: -
j_call: TRBJ1-4
clone_size: few
v_call: TRBV5-5
cdr3_aa: CASSLDSGRGEKLFF
cdr3_nt: TGTGCCAGCAGCCTAGACAGTGGACGTGGAGAAAAACTGTTTTTT

d_call: -
j_call: TRBJ1-1
clone_size: -
v_call: TRBV12-5
cdr3_aa: CASGFPRNTEAFF
cdr3_nt: TGTGCTAGTGGTTTCCCCCGGAACACTGAAGCTTTCTTT

d_call: TRBD1
j_call: TRBJ2-7
clone_size: -
v_call: TRBV19
cdr3_aa: CASSTTGGFSYEQYF
cdr3_nt: TGTGCCAGTAGTACTACAGGGGGCTTCTCCTACGAGCAGTACTTC

d_call: TRBD1
j_call: TRBJ2-5
clone_size: many
v_call: TRBV5-6
cdr3_aa: CASSRPGQGATQYF
cdr3_nt: TGTGCCAGCAGCCGACCGGGACAGGGAGCGACCCAGTACTTC

d_call: -
j_call: TRBJ1-6
clone_size: few
v_call: TRBV7-9
cdr3_aa: CASRLDSYNSPLHF
cdr3_nt: TGTGCCAGCAGACTTGACAGTTATAATTCACCCCTCCACTTT

d_call: -
j_call: TRBJ2-7
clone_size: few
v_call: TRBV12-3/TRBV12-4
cdr3_aa: CASTLSGPYEQYF
cdr3_nt: TGTGCCAGCACCTTAAGCGGACCCTACGAGCAGTACTTC

d_call: -
j_call: TRBJ1-2
clone_size: -
v_call: TRBV20-1
cdr3_aa: CSARMGNPNYGYTF
cdr3_nt: TGCAGTGCTAGGATGGGCAACCCGAACTATGGCTACACCTTC

d_call: -
j_call: TRBJ2-1
clone_size: few
v_call: TRBV4-1
cdr3_aa: CASSQNSVVRVQRNEQFF
cdr3_nt: TGCGCCAGCAGCCAAAATTCAGTAGTAAGGGTCCAGAGGAATGAGCAGTTCTTC

d_call: TRBD1
j_call: TRBJ1-1
clone_size: -
v_call: TRBV20-1
cdr3_aa: CRATGGTEAFF
cdr3_nt: TGCAGAGCAACAGGGGGCACTGAAGCTTTCTTT

d_call: -
j_call: TRBJ2-7
clone_size: -
v_call: TRBV27
cdr3_aa: CASSHGSHEQYF
cdr3_nt: TGTGCCAGCAGTCATGGCTCCCACGAGCAGTACTTC

d_call: TRBD2
j_call: TRBJ2-1
clone_size: -
v_call: TRBV7-2
cdr3_aa: CASSAGLAGDSEQFF
cdr3_nt: TGTGCCAGCAGCGCGGGACTAGCGGGAGACAGTGAGCAGTTCTTC

d_call: -
j_call: TRBJ2-5
clone_size: -
v_call: TRBV12-3/TRBV12-4
cdr3_aa: CASSSYTGGTQYF
cdr3_nt: TGTGCCAGCAGTTCCTACACTGGGGGAACCCAGTACTTC

d_call: TRBD1
j_call: TRBJ2-3
clone_size: many
v_call: TRBV13
cdr3_aa: CASSTVGQGSFLADTQYF
cdr3_nt: TGTGCCAGCAGCACGGTTGGACAGGGTTCTTTTTTAGCAGATACGCAGTATTTT

d_call: TRBD2
j_call: TRBJ2-7
clone_size: few
v_call: TRBV6-5
cdr3_aa: CASSPSGGRASPYF
cdr3_nt: TGTGCCAGCAGTCCCTCCGGCGGGAGGGCCTCCCCGTACTTC

d_call: -
j_call: TRBJ1-1
clone_size: -
v_call: TRBV18
cdr3_aa: CADTPGGGPTEAFF
cdr3_nt: TGTGCAGATACCCCGGGAGGAGGGCCCACTGAAGCTTTCTTT

d_call: TRBD1
j_call: TRBJ2-1
clone_size: -
v_call: TRBV7-2
cdr3_aa: CASSLVGGKGFYNEQFF
cdr3_nt: TGTGCCAGCAGCTTAGTAGGGGGCAAGGGGTTCTACAATGAGCAGTTCTTC

d_call: -
j_call: TRBJ2-7
clone_size: -
v_call: TRBV20-1
cdr3_aa: CSALLEGHEQYF
cdr3_nt: TGCAGTGCCCTTTTGGAGGGCCACGAGCAGTACTTC

d_call: TRBD1
j_call: TRBJ2-5
clone_size: -
v_call: TRBV30
cdr3_aa: CAWSVGTGVQETQYF
cdr3_nt: TGTGCCTGGAGTGTAGGAACAGGGGTCCAAGAGACCCAGTACTTC

d_call: -
j_call: TRBJ2-3
clone_size: -
v_call: TRBV7-9
cdr3_aa: CASSWQGGDTQYF
cdr3_nt: TGTGCCAGCAGCTGGCAGGGAGGAGATACGCAGTATTTT

d_call: TRBD2
j_call: TRBJ2-5
clone_size: -
v_call: TRBV28
cdr3_aa: CASSLRRGVGEETQYF
cdr3_nt: TGTGCCAGCAGTTTAAGGCGGGGGGTGGGTGAAGAGACCCAGTACTTC

d_call: -
j_call: TRBJ1-2
clone_size: -
v_call: TRBV6-6
cdr3_aa: CASSLTGTPTYGYTF
cdr3_nt: TGTGCCAGCAGCCTGACCGGGACCCCAACCTATGGCTACACCTTC

d_call: -
j_call: TRBJ1-4
clone_size: many
v_call: TRBV4-3
cdr3_aa: CASSRQLNEKLFF
cdr3_nt: TGCGCCAGCAGCCGACAGCTAAATGAAAAACTGTTTTTT

d_call: -
j_call: TRBJ2-1
clone_size: few
v_call: TRBV5-1
cdr3_aa: CASSSVGSQVVYNEQFF
cdr3_nt: TGCGCCAGCAGCTCGGTAGGGAGCCAGGTCGTCTACAATGAGCAGTTCTTC

d_call: -
j_call: TRBJ2-5
clone_size: few
v_call: TRBV5-6
cdr3_aa: CASSHGTPRETQYF
cdr3_nt: TGTGCCAGCAGCCACGGGACTCCCCGGGAGACCCAGTACTTC

d_call: -
j_call: TRBJ2-7
clone_size: -
v_call: TRBV9
cdr3_aa: CASSVAGAGPSYEQYF
cdr3_nt: TGTGCCAGCAGCGTTGCTGGAGCAGGGCCCTCCTACGAGCAGTACTTC

d_call: -
j_call: TRBJ1-4
clone_size: few
v_call: TRBV5-1
cdr3_aa: CASSPGPTSKEKLFF
cdr3_nt: TGCGCCAGCAGCCCGGGACCAACATCGAAGGAAAAACTGTTTTTT

d_call: TRBD1
j_call: TRBJ2-7
clone_size: few
v_call: TRBV5-1
cdr3_aa: CASSTLTGAYEQYF
cdr3_nt: TGCGCCAGCAGCACTCTGACAGGGGCCTACGAGCAGTACTTC

d_call: -
j_call: TRBJ2-6
clone_size: many
v_call: TRBV5-1
cdr3_aa: CASSLDRGSGANVLTF
cdr3_nt: TGCGCCAGCAGCTTGGATCGGGGGTCTGGGGCCAACGTCCTGACTTTC

d_call: -
j_call: TRBJ2-3
clone_size: many
v_call: TRBV29-1
cdr3_aa: CSVGPISTDTQYF
cdr3_nt: TGCAGCGTCGGGCCCATTAGCACAGATACGCAGTATTTT

d_call: -
j_call: TRBJ1-2
clone_size: -
v_call: TRBV27
cdr3_aa: CASSLSSPGGYGYTF
cdr3_nt: TGTGCCAGCAGTTTATCGTCTCCGGGAGGATATGGCTACACCTTC

d_call: TRBD2
j_call: TRBJ2-3
clone_size: -
v_call: TRBV27
cdr3_aa: CASSSKLGLAGSTDAQYF
cdr3_nt: TGTGCCAGCAGTTCGAAACTGGGACTAGCGGGGAGCACAGATGCGCAGTATTTT

d_call: -
j_call: TRBJ2-7
clone_size: few
v_call: TRBV20-1
cdr3_aa: CSARAPGAGVYEQYF
cdr3_nt: TGCAGTGCTAGGGCCCCGGGAGCAGGGGTTTACGAGCAGTACTTC

d_call: TRBD2
j_call: TRBJ2-1
clone_size: few
v_call: TRBV28
cdr3_aa: CASSLGLAGGPLSYNEQFF
cdr3_nt: TGTGCCAGCAGTCTCGGACTAGCGGGGGGCCCACTCTCCTACAATGAGCAGTTCTTC

d_call: TRBD1
j_call: TRBJ2-1
clone_size: few
v_call: TRBV5-1
cdr3_aa: CASSLRSGQGIYNEQFF
cdr3_nt: TGCGCCAGCAGCTTGAGATCCGGACAGGGGATATACAATGAGCAGTTCTTC

d_call: -
j_call: TRBJ2-3
clone_size: few
v_call: TRBV27
cdr3_aa: CASIGMGDKIGTQYF
cdr3_nt: TGTGCAAGCATCGGGATGGGGGATAAAATTGGTACGCAGTATTTT

d_call: TRBD2
j_call: TRBJ2-1
clone_size: -
v_call: TRBV7-6
cdr3_aa: CASSRLAGVPYEQFF
cdr3_nt: TGTGCCAGCAGTCGCCTAGCGGGAGTACCCTATGAGCAGTTCTTC

d_call: -
j_call: TRBJ2-5
clone_size: many
v_call: TRBV20-1
cdr3_aa: CSAIIPLSETQYF
cdr3_nt: TGCAGTGCTATCATCCCCCTTAGCGAGACCCAGTACTTC

d_call: -
j_call: TRBJ2-5
clone_size: few
v_call: TRBV30
cdr3_aa: CAWSGPFATQYF
cdr3_nt: TGTGCCTGGAGTGGACCGTTTGCGACCCAGTACTTC

d_call: TRBD1
j_call: TRBJ2-7
clone_size: many
v_call: TRBV29-1
cdr3_aa: CSASGTGGAQYF
cdr3_nt: TGCAGCGCCTCCGGGACAGGGGGTGCGCAGTACTTC

d_call: -
j_call: TRBJ2-7
clone_size: many
v_call: TRBV7-2
cdr3_aa: CASSLTVPKGEQYF
cdr3_nt: TGTGCCAGCAGCTTAACGGTCCCCAAGGGCGAGCAGTACTTC

d_call: TRBD1
j_call: TRBJ1-2
clone_size: -
v_call: TRBV12-3/TRBV12-4
cdr3_aa: CASRQQGANYGYTF
cdr3_nt: TGTGCCAGCAGACAACAGGGGGCGAACTATGGCTACACCTTC

d_call: -
j_call: TRBJ1-4
clone_size: once
v_call: TRBV30
cdr3_aa: CAWNRVGEKLFF
cdr3_nt: TGTGCCTGGAACAGGGTCGGCGAAAAACTGTTTTTT

d_call: -
j_call: TRBJ2-1
clone_size: -
v_call: TRBV30
cdr3_aa: CAWSAYNEQFF
cdr3_nt: TGTGCCTGGAGTGCTTACAATGAGCAGTTCTTC

d_call: -
j_call: TRBJ2-7
clone_size: many
v_call: TRBV29-1
cdr3_aa: CSVGTASYEQYF
cdr3_nt: TGCAGCGTTGGGACGGCTTCCTACGAGCAGTACTTC

d_call: TRBD2
j_call: TRBJ2-5
clone_size: -
v_call: TRBV5-1
cdr3_aa: CASSFRGDEETQYF
cdr3_nt: TGCGCCAGCAGTTTTCGGGGGGATGAAGAGACCCAGTACTTC

d_call: TRBD2
j_call: TRBJ2-5
clone_size: many
v_call: TRBV9
cdr3_aa: CASSVDGLAGPQETQYF
cdr3_nt: TGTGCCAGCAGCGTAGATGGGCTAGCGGGTCCACAAGAGACCCAGTACTTC

d_call: -
j_call: TRBJ1-2
clone_size: -
v_call: TRBV20-1
cdr3_aa: CSSQGFYGYTF
cdr3_nt: TGCAGCAGCCAGGGATTCTATGGCTACACCTTC

d_call: -
j_call: TRBJ1-2
clone_size: many
v_call: TRBV12-3/TRBV12-4
cdr3_aa: CASSFPGGGGYTF
cdr3_nt: TGTGCCAGCAGTTTCCCCGGGGGAGGAGGCTACACCTTC

d_call: TRBD1
j_call: TRBJ2-3
clone_size: many
v_call: TRBV18
cdr3_aa: CASSPGQGRTDTQYF
cdr3_nt: TGTGCCAGCAGCCCCGGACAGGGGCGAACAGATACGCAGTATTTT

d_call: TRBD2
j_call: TRBJ2-2
clone_size: -
v_call: TRBV7-2
cdr3_aa: CASSPTGGTIAGDTGELFF
cdr3_nt: TGTGCCAGCAGCCCGACAGGTGGCACAATAGCGGGAGACACCGGGGAGCTGTTTTTT

d_call: -
j_call: TRBJ1-2
clone_size: -
v_call: TRBV14
cdr3_aa: CASSQEGKNYGYTF
cdr3_nt: TGTGCCAGCAGCCAAGAGGGTAAGAACTATGGCTACACCTTC

d_call: TRBD2
j_call: TRBJ2-4
clone_size: many
v_call: TRBV12-3/TRBV12-4
cdr3_aa: CASRPREGPNIQYF
cdr3_nt: TGTGCCAGCAGGCCCCGGGAGGGCCCGAACATTCAGTACTTC

d_call: -
j_call: TRBJ2-7
clone_size: -
v_call: TRBV18
cdr3_aa: CASSPYLAGTVENEQYF
cdr3_nt: TGTGCCAGCTCACCATACTTGGCGGGGACAGTAGAGAATGAGCAGTACTTC

d_call: TRBD1
j_call: TRBJ1-4
clone_size: -
v_call: TRBV4-3
cdr3_aa: CASSQDDRVGEKLFF
cdr3_nt: TGCGCCAGCAGCCAAGATGACAGGGTTGGGGAAAAACTGTTTTTT